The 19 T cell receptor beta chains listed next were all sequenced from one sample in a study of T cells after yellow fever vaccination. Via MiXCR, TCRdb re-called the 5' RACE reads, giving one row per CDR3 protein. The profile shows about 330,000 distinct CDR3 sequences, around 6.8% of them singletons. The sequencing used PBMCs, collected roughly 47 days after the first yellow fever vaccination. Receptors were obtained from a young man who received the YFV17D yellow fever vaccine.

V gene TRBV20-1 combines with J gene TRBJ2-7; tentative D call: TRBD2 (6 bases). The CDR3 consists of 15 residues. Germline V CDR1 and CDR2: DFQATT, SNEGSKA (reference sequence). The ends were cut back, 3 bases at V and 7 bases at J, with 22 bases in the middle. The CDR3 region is CSASPVASDAGEQYF. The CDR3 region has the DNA TGCAGTGCTAGTCCAGTGGCTAGCGATGCCGGAGAGCAGTACTTC.

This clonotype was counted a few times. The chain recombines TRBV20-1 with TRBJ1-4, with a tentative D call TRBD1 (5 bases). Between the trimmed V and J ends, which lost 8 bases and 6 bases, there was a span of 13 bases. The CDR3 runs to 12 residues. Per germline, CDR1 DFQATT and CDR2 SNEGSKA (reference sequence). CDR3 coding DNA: TGCAGTCTGCGGGACTCCGATGAAAAACTGTTTTTT. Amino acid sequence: CSLRDSDEKLFF.

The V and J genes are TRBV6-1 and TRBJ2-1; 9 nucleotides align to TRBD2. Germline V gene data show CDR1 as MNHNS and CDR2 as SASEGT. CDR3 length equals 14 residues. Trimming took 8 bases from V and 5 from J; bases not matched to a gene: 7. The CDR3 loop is CASWRGGLDNEQFF. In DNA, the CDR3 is TGTGCCAGCTGGCGGGGGGGACTCGACAATGAGCAGTTCTTC.

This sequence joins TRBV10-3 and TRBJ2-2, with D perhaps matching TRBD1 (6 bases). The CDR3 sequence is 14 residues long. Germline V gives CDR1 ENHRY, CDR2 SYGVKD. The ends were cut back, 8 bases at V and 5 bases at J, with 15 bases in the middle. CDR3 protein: CAIGAGAQTGELFF. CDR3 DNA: TGTGCCATCGGGGCAGGGGCGCAGACCGGGGAGCTGTTTTTT.

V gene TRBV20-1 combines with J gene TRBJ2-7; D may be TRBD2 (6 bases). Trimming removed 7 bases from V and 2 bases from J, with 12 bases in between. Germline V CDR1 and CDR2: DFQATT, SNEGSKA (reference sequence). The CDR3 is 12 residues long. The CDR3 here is CSVGGVTYEQYF. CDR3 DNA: TGCAGTGTCGGGGGAGTAACCTACGAGCAGTACTTC.

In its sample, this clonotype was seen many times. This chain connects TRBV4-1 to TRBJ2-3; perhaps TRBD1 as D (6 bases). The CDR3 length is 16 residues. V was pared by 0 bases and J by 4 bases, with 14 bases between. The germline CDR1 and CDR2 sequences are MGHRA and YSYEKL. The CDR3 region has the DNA TGCGCCAGCAGCCAAGAGTCGTTGGGGGCTGCAGATACGCAGTATTTT. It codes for CASSQESLGAADTQYF.

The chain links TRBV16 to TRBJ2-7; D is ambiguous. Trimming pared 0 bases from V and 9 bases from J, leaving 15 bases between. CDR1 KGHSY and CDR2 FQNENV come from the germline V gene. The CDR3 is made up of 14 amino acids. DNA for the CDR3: TGTGCCAGCAGCCAATCTAGTGGCACCGCCCCGCAGTACGTC. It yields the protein CASSQSSGTAPQYV.

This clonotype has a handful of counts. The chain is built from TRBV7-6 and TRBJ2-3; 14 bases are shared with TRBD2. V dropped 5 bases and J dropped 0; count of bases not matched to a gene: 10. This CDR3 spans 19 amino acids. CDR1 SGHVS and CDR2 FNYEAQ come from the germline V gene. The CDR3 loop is CASSLSPGLAGASTDTQYF. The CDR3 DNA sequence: TGTGCCAGCAGCCTATCGCCGGGACTAGCGGGGGCTAGCACAGATACGCAGTATTTT.

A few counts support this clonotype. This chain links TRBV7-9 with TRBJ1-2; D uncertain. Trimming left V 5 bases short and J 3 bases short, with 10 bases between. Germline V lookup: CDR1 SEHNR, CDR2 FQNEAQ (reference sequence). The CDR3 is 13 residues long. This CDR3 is CASSRGPHYGYTF. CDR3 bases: TGTGCCAGCAGCCGCGGGCCCCACTATGGCTACACCTTC. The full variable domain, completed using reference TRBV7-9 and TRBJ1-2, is DTGVSQNPRHKITKRGQNVTFRCDPISEHNRLYWYRQTLGQGPEFLTYFQNEAQLEKSRLLSDRFSAERPKGSFSTLEIQRTEQGDSAMYLCASSRGPHYGYTFGSGTRLTVV.

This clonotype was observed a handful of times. The CDR3: CASSQSQMSYGEQFF. CDR3 DNA: TGTGCCAGCAGCCAATCACAAATGAGCTACGGTGAGCAGTTCTTC. The V and J genes are TRBV4-2 and TRBJ2-1, with no clear D. V lost 2 bases to trimming and J lost 9 bases, with 17 bases between them. This CDR3 spans 15 amino acids. CDR1 is LGHNA, CDR2 YNFKEQ, per germline.

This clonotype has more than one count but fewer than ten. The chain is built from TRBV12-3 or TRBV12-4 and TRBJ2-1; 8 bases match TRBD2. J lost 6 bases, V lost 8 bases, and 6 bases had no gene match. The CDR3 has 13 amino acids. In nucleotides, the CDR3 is TGTGCCAGCCAGGGACTAGGCGGCAATGAGCAGTTCTTC. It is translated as CASQGLGGNEQFF.

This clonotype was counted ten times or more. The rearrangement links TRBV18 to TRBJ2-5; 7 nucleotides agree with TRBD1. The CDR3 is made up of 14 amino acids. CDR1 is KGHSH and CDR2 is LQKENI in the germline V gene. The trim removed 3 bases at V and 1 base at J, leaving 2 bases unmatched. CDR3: CASSPRDSQETQYF. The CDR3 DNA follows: TGTGCCAGCTCACCTCGGGACAGCCAAGAGACCCAGTACTTC.

DNA of the CDR3: TGTGCCAGCGGTATACAGGGAGACACTGAAGCTTTCTTT. This gives the protein CASGIQGDTEAFF. The V gene is TRBV7-9, the J gene TRBJ1-1; D may be TRBD1 (6 bases). The CDR3 runs to 13 residues. V was cut by 8 bases and J by 3 bases, with 13 bases left in between. Germline assignment: CDR1 SEHNR and CDR2 FQNEAQ (reference sequence).

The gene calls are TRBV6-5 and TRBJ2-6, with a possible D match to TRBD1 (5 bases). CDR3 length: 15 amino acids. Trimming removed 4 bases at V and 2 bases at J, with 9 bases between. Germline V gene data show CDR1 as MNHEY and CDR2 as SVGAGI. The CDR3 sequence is CASSSTATGANVLTF. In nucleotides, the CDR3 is TGTGCCAGCAGTTCGACAGCGACTGGGGCCAACGTCCTGACTTTC.

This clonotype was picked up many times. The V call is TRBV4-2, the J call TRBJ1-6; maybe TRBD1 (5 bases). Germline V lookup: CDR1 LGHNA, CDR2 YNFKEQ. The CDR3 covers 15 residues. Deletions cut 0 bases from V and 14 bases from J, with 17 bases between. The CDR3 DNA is TGTGCCAGCAGCCAAGATGGGGGGTTTGGTTTAGCCCTCCACTTT. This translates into CASSQDGGFGLALHF.

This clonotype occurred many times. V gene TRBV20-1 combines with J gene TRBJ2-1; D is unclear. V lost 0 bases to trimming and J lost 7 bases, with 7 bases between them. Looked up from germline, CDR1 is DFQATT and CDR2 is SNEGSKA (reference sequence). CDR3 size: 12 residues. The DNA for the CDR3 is TGCAGTGCTAGAGATCAGCCGAATGAGCAGTTCTTC. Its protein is CSARDQPNEQFF.

In DNA form, the CDR3 reads TGTGCCAGCAGTTACCATACAGGGGAGAAGACCCAGTACTTC. Translating gives CASSYHTGEKTQYF. This sequence joins TRBV6-5 and TRBJ2-5; TRBD1 matches 7 bases. V trimming: 2 bases; J trimming: 6 bases; junction bases outside the gene matches: 6. CDR3 length: 14 amino acids. Germline V gene lookup returns CDR1 MNHEY and CDR2 SVGAGI.

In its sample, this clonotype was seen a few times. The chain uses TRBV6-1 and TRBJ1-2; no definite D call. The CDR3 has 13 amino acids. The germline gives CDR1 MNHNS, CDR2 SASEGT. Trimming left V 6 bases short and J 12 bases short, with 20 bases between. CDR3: CASRLRGGGKDTF. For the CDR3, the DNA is TGTGCCAGCAGACTACGGGGAGGAGGGAAAGACACCTTC.

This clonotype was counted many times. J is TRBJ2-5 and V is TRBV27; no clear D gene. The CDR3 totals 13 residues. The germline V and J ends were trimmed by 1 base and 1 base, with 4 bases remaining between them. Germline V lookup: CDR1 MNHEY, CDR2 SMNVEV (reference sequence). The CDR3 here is CASSLFRQETQYF. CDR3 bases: TGTGCCAGCAGTTTATTTCGCCAAGAGACCCAGTACTTC.